The entry that follows covers one T cell receptor beta chain sequence. Which antigen it targets is not known. Base qualities are not recorded, but no much larger clone differs from it by a single base. These data come from a study of blood T cell repertoires in COVID-19 (dated by TCRdb to the early 2020s). Concerning the study at large: Samples covering the acute and convalescent phases of COVID-19 were provided by collaborators in the United States, Italy and Spain. The material from the prospective study consisted of cDNA or gDNA derived from T cells, B-cell-depleted T cells, or PBMCs. A freely available public database, intended as a resource for researchers studying the immune response to SARS-CoV-2, is where the repertoires were released. A de-identified subject ID, COVID-19 status, age in years and sex were almost always included in the sample metadata. HLA class I and class II types, where available, came from metadata supplied by the sample provider rather than from assay-based typing. Samples were obtained from the ongoing ImmuneRACE study (first 160 participants) and from over a thousand subjects provided by 6 global collaborators. Deeply sampled blood TCRbeta repertoires from subjects exposed to, actively infected with, or recovered from COVID-19 were included in the dataset. Broader findings and caveats from the paper: Clinical and demographic metadata were provided uncurated, with the amount varying by source and participant.

TCRbeta CDR3 regions were amplified from genomic DNA by means of the immunoSEQ Assay, a bias-controlled multiplex PCR. As for how the authors treated the data: The number of nucleated cells in each sample was estimated from the amplification of reference gene primers within the assay. Sequence reads were collapsed and filtered to measure the absolute abundance of every unique TCRbeta CDR3 rearrangement. For each sample, productive Simpson clonality was calculated as the square root of Simpson's diversity index over productive rearrangements. TCRdb took over this immuneACCESS table, retaining in-frame rearrangements with V and J assigned. Such tables are incomplete; in checked studies, under half of the missing clones stem from an unresolved V gene, and the remainder is unexplained. The DNA was the basis for D and trimming; V, J and clone size are from that table. The sample table records roughly 250,000 clones; over 75% of these occur just once. The ten largest clones capture roughly 0.8% of the sample.

Each collaborating institution followed its own protocols to collect whole blood in K2EDTA tubes. Collaborator samples were shipped for TCRbeta analysis as frozen whole blood, isolated PBMCs, or DNA extracted from either sample type. The germline ends are 14 bases apart after V is trimmed by 2 bases and J by 5 bases. From its cysteine to its phenylalanine, the CDR3 spans 15 amino acids. Only CDR3 DNA remains: 45 bases, in frame from the first base. CDR1 and CDR2 are read off the germline V gene as MNHEY and SVGAGI. The sequenced sample consisted of peripheral blood. The V and J genes are TRBV6-5 and TRBJ2-3, with a tentative D gene TRBD1 over 6 matching bases. This sequence was found in a woman aged 25 to 39 with acute or convalescent COVID-19. The DNA reads TGTGCCAGCAGTTACAGGGGGTGGGTAGAAGATACGCAGTATTTT. Its protein reads: CASSYRGWVEDTQYF.